These 31 T cell receptor beta chains came from one sample sequenced in a study of blood T cells in healthy people across ages. A J-beta primer mix and a sample-barcoded 5' primer were used in a second PCR of about 7 to 12 cycles. TCRdb analysed the 5' RACE reads with MiXCR anew, one entry per CDR3 protein. The sample lists 1.6 million or so distinct CDR3 sequences, about 31% occurring once. The sample comprised blood. Receptors originate from a woman younger than 45 in good health.

This clonotype was detected ten times or more. The chain joins TRBV7-2 to TRBJ2-1, with unresolved D. Germline values: CDR1 SGHTA, CDR2 FQGNSA. The V gene lost 5 bases and the J gene lost 10 bases, with 18 bases spanning the gap. CDR3 length: 14 amino acids. DNA of the CDR3: TGTGCCAGCAGCCCGCTCTTAGGTATGGACGAGCAGTTCTTC. Translated, it gives CASSPLLGMDEQFF.

The chain uses TRBV29-1 and TRBJ2-7; D is possibly TRBD1 (5 bases). Per the germline V gene, CDR1 is SQVTM and CDR2 is ANQGSEA. The CDR3 runs 11 residues. V was cut by 6 bases and J by 2 bases, with 8 bases left in between. DNA for the CDR3: TGCAGCGTCAGGGCCACCTACGAGCAGTACTTC. Its translation: CSVRATYEQYF.

The chain links TRBV5-1 to TRBJ1-1; D remains unclear. This CDR3 has 15 residues. Trimming left V 0 bases short and J 3 bases short, with 12 bases between. CDR1 is SGHRS, CDR2 YFSETQ, per germline. The CDR3 DNA follows: TGCGCCAGCAGCTTGGATCTGAAGGTGTACACTGAAGCTTTCTTT. Amino acids: CASSLDLKVYTEAFF. Filled out from reference TRBV5-1 and TRBJ1-1, the complete variable domain reads KAGVTQTPRYLIKTRGQQVTLSCSPISGHRSVSWYQQTPGQGLQFLFEYFSETQRNKGNFPGRFSGRQFSNSRSEMNVSTLELGDSALYLCASSLDLKVYTEAFFGQGTRLTVV.

Concerning this clonotype: A read error may account for a junction end that differs from germline. The chain has TRBV6-5 and TRBJ2-7; D may match TRBD1 or TRBD2 (5 bases each). This CDR3 contains 13 residues. CDR1 and CDR2 (germline): MNHEY, SVGAGI. In DNA, the CDR3 is TGTGTCAGCAGCTTGGGACGGACCTACGAGCAGTACTTC. Its protein product is CVSSLGRTYEQYF.

A remark on this clonotype: Relative to the germline gene, one junction end is altered; a read error may explain this. This CDR3 reads CASSQGLAGGTTYIEQFF. The CDR3, as DNA: TGCGCCAGCAGCCAAGGACTAGCGGGGGGGACTACCTACATTGAGCAGTTCTTC. The rearrangement links TRBV4-1 to TRBJ2-1; 14 bases map to TRBD2. The CDR3 consists of 18 residues. From germline, CDR1 is MGHRA and CDR2 YSYEKL.

The table lists this clonotype with a few counts. The V call is TRBV5-1, the J call TRBJ2-7, with 8 positions matching TRBD2. With 3 bases clipped from V and 0 bases from J, the junction kept 5 bases outside the gene matches. CDR3 length: 15 residues. From germline, CDR1 is SGHRS and CDR2 YFSETQ. The CDR3: CASSSNSGDSYEQYF. DNA of the CDR3: TGCGCCAGCAGCTCGAATAGCGGGGACTCCTACGAGCAGTACTTC.

Written as DNA, the CDR3 is TGCAGTGCTAGAGACAATGGACCTTATAGCAATCAGCCCCAGCATTTT. Amino acids: CSARDNGPYSNQPQHF. The chain employs TRBV20-1 and TRBJ1-5; the D is unclear. Per the germline V gene, CDR1 is DFQATT and CDR2 is SNEGSKA (reference sequence). V was cut by 0 bases and J by 0 bases, with 12 bases left in between. CDR3 size: 16 residues.

This clonotype has a handful of counts. V is TRBV27 and J is TRBJ1-5, with D possibly TRBD1 on 5 matching bases. V lost 6 bases to trimming and J lost 5 bases, with 14 bases between them. CDR3 size: 14 residues. Germline CDR1 reads MNHEY; CDR2 reads SMNVEV (reference sequence). As DNA, the CDR3 is TGTGCCAGCAGCCCCTCAGGGTTTCATCAGCCCCAGCATTTT. Protein sequence: CASSPSGFHQPQHF.

This chain joins TRBV5-5 and TRBJ1-6; the D gene is possibly TRBD1 (5 bases). Germline V lookup: CDR1 SGHKS, CDR2 YYEKEE (reference sequence). CDR3 length equals 14 residues. V was cut by 5 bases and J by 9 bases, with 15 bases left in between. CDR3: CASSPGQGTSPLHF. The CDR3 region has the DNA TGTGCCAGCAGTCCAGGACAAGGGACTTCACCCCTCCACTTT. The full variable domain, in which reference TRBV5-5 and TRBJ1-6 provide the parts outside the CDR3, is DAGVTQSPTHLIKTRGQQVTLRCSPISGHKSVSWYQQVLGQGPQFIFQYYEKEERGRGNFPDRFSARQFPNYSSELNVNALLLGDSALYLCASSPGQGTSPLHFGNGTRLTVT.

In its sample, this clonotype was seen a few times. The chain links TRBV9 to TRBJ2-3; D perhaps matches TRBD1 (6 bases). Germline CDR1 is SGDLS and CDR2 is YYNGEE. Trimming removed 4 bases from V and 0 bases from J, with 15 bases in between. The CDR3 loop spans 16 amino acids. This CDR3 reads CASSPTGSHSTDTQYF. The DNA of the CDR3 is TGTGCCAGCAGCCCGACAGGATCCCATAGCACAGATACGCAGTATTTT.

This chain uses TRBV7-9 with TRBJ2-2; TRBD1 is a possible D gene (6 bases). The V and J ends lost 7 bases and 4 bases respectively, with 19 bases between them. The CDR3 is 16 amino acids. Per the germline V gene, CDR1 is SEHNR and CDR2 is FQNEAQ (reference sequence). The CDR3 spells CASITPLGAGTGELFF. CDR3 DNA: TGTGCCAGCATCACCCCCTTGGGGGCTGGCACCGGGGAGCTGTTTTTT.

The V and J genes are TRBV5-1 and TRBJ2-1, with D possibly being TRBD2 (6 bases). The CDR3 is 17 residues long. The V and J ends lost 4 bases and 1 base respectively, with 18 bases between them. Germline assignment: CDR1 SGHRS and CDR2 YFSETQ. CDR3 bases: TGCGCCAGCAGCCGAGATGGGGGGTGGGAGTCCTACAATGAGCAGTTCTTC. Translation gives CASSRDGGWESYNEQFF. The whole variable domain, filled in from reference TRBV5-1 and TRBJ2-1, reads KAGVTQTPRYLIKTRGQQVTLSCSPISGHRSVSWYQQTPGQGLQFLFEYFSETQRNKGNFPGRFSGRQFSNSRSEMNVSTLELGDSALYLCASSRDGGWESYNEQFFGPGTRLTVL.

In its sample, this clonotype was seen a few times. The J gene is TRBJ1-2, the V gene TRBV7-9; 7 bases match TRBD1. After removal of 4 bases from V and 2 bases from J, the junction contained 7 bases not matched to a gene. The length of the CDR3 is 15 residues. CDR1 SEHNR and CDR2 FQNEAQ come from the germline V gene (reference sequence). CDR3 region: CASSSAAGGNYGYTF. The CDR3, as DNA: TGTGCCAGCAGCTCCGCCGCAGGGGGGAACTATGGCTACACCTTC.

The chain couples TRBV28 to TRBJ2-7, with 7 nucleotides matching TRBD2. Germline values: CDR1 MDHEN, CDR2 SYDVKM. CDR3 length equals 14 residues. After removal of 4 bases from V and 4 bases from J, the junction contained 7 bases not matched to a gene. The CDR3 DNA reads TGTGCCAGCAGTTCCGGGGGGAGCTTGTACGAGCAGTACTTC. Translated: CASSSGGSLYEQYF.

The chain links TRBV6-6 to TRBJ2-3; the match to TRBD2 covers 9 bases. Losses at the gene ends were 2 bases for V and 3 bases for J; bases not matched to a gene: 6. Germline V gene lookup returns CDR1 MNHNY and CDR2 SVGAGI (reference sequence). This CDR3 region has 16 residues. The chain's CDR3 is CASSYRGGARTDTQYF. In DNA form, the CDR3 reads TGTGCCAGCAGTTACCGCGGGGGGGCGAGGACAGATACGCAGTATTTT.

This clonotype has only a few counts. The chain joins TRBV5-1 to TRBJ2-1, with TRBD1 matching over 8 bases. V was pared by 1 base and J by 7 bases, with 13 bases of the junction left unmatched. CDR3 length equals 17 residues. The germline V gene has CDR1 SGHRS and CDR2 YFSETQ. The CDR3 loop reads CASSLRVGTGSVNEQFF. DNA of the CDR3: TGCGCCAGCAGCTTGCGTGTCGGGACAGGTAGCGTTAATGAGCAGTTCTTC.

The table lists this clonotype with many counts. The chain is built from TRBV5-1 and TRBJ2-7; D is unresolved. Looked up from germline, CDR1 is SGHRS and CDR2 is YFSETQ. Trimming cost V 0 bases and J 2 bases, with 9 bases left between them. The CDR3 length is 14 residues. The CDR3 DNA sequence: TGCGCCAGCAGCTTGGGGAGTCCAGCCTACGAGCAGTACTTC. Amino acids: CASSLGSPAYEQYF.

The chain joins TRBV15 to TRBJ2-2, with D possibly matching TRBD2 (6 bases). V was shortened by 9 bases and J by 0 bases, with 11 bases between the two germline ends. CDR1 and CDR2 from the germline V gene are LNHNV and YYDKDF (reference sequence). This CDR3 has 14 amino acids. CDR3 coding DNA: TGTGCCACTGGGGAGGATCCGAACACCGGGGAGCTGTTTTTT. Translating it yields CATGEDPNTGELFF.

The table lists this clonotype with a few counts. The chain has TRBV27 and TRBJ2-7, with TRBD1 matching 11 bases. The CDR3 sequence is 16 residues long. V gave up 3 bases and J gave up 5 bases; unmatched junction bases: 9. Germline lookup yields CDR1 MNHEY and CDR2 SMNVEV (reference sequence). CDR3 sequence reads: CASSFGIGQGANEQYF. The CDR3 DNA reads as TGTGCCAGCAGTTTCGGAATCGGACAGGGGGCCAACGAGCAGTACTTC.

This clonotype was detected only a few times. V usage is TRBV20-1 and J usage is TRBJ2-5; 9 bases match TRBD2. There are 17 residues in the CDR3. V dropped 1 base and J dropped 5; count of bases not matched to a gene: 14. Looked up from germline, CDR1 is DFQATT and CDR2 is SNEGSKA (reference sequence). CDR3 nucleotides: TGCAGTGCTAGAGCGCCCGCGGGGGGGCCTTTTTTGGAGACCCAGTACTTC. The encoded protein is CSARAPAGGPFLETQYF.

The chain couples TRBV12-3 or TRBV12-4 to TRBJ1-2; TRBD1 aligns across 7 bases. V trimming: 2 bases; J trimming: 9 bases; junction bases outside the gene matches: 3. This CDR3 has 12 residues. The DNA of the CDR3 is TGTGCCAGCAGTTTATGGGACAGCAGCTACACCTTC. Its translation is CASSLWDSSYTF.

The J gene is TRBJ1-5, the V gene TRBV6-1; no definite D call. The CDR3 has 15 residues. CDR1 is MNHNS and CDR2 is SASEGT in the germline V gene. V shed 6 bases and J shed 1 base, with 13 bases lying between them. CDR3 coding DNA: TGTGCCAGCAGGATCGGACTGATAAGCAATCAGCCCCAGCATTTT. Amino acids: CASRIGLISNQPQHF.

The gene calls are TRBV29-1 and TRBJ1-1, with 7 bases identical to TRBD1. This CDR3 has 16 amino acids. Germline CDR1 reads SQVTM; CDR2 reads ANQGSEA. J was trimmed by 1 base and V by 5 bases; bases with no gene match: 13. In DNA form, the CDR3 reads TGCAGCGTTCTCGCCCCCGCCGGGACAGCGAACACTGAAGCTTTCTTT. It yields the protein CSVLAPAGTANTEAFF.

As concerns this clonotype: A single base separates this from a much larger clone, so it may be a read error. The V call is TRBV20-1, the J call TRBJ1-5, with a possible D match to TRBD1 (6 bases). The CDR3 length is 14 residues. From germline, CDR1 is DFQATT and CDR2 SNEGSKA (reference sequence). The CDR3 DNA follows: TGCAGTGCCCAGCGGGGGGCGACGGATCATCCCCAGCATTTT. This sequence encodes CSAQRGATDHPQHF.

The chain carries TRBV2 and TRBJ2-3; D is uncertain. Germline-derived CDR1 and CDR2 are SNHLY and FYNNEI. The CDR3 runs to 14 residues. The germline V and J ends were trimmed by 2 bases and 2 bases, with 8 bases remaining between them. CDR3 sequence (DNA): TGTGCCAGCAGTGAACACCTTTACACAGATACGCAGTATTTT. It translates to CASSEHLYTDTQYF.

This chain uses TRBV20-1 with TRBJ1-5, with D possibly matching TRBD1 (5 bases). The CDR3 extends over 12 amino acids. From germline, CDR1 is DFQATT and CDR2 SNEGSKA (reference sequence). Trimming pared 3 bases from V and 5 bases from J, leaving 8 bases between. The CDR3 sequence: CSASGGYQPQHF. In DNA, the CDR3 is TGCAGTGCTAGCGGGGGGTATCAGCCCCAGCATTTT.

The chain combines TRBV5-4 with TRBJ2-3; TRBD2 agrees at 11 bases. The V gene end was trimmed by 2 bases and the J gene end by 6 bases; junction bases not matched to a gene: 5. Germline V gene sequence: CDR1 SGHNT, CDR2 YYREEE (reference sequence). CDR3 size: 15 residues. The CDR3 loop reads CASSLTSGSIDTQYF. CDR3 in DNA: TGTGCCAGCAGCTTAACTAGCGGGAGTATTGATACGCAGTATTTT.

The sample holds a few counts of this clonotype. This chain joins TRBV12-5 and TRBJ2-7; TRBD2 matches 10 bases. V gave up 6 bases and J gave up 0 bases; unmatched junction bases: 5. This CDR3 region has 15 residues. CDR1 is LGHNT, CDR2 FRNRAP, per germline. CDR3 sequence reads: CASGLAGEGSYEQYF. The CDR3 nucleotides are TGTGCTAGTGGCCTAGCGGGAGAAGGCTCCTACGAGCAGTACTTC.

This clonotype was seen more than once but under ten times. The CDR3 loop is CAAEGGRGHDNEQFF. The CDR3 DNA reads as TGTGCCGCCGAAGGCGGCAGAGGCCACGACAATGAGCAGTTCTTC. V usage is TRBV24-1 and J usage is TRBJ2-1, with D uncertain. CDR3 length: 15 amino acids. Germline CDR1 reads KGHDR; CDR2 reads SFDVKD. The ends were cut back, 12 bases at V and 5 bases at J, with 22 bases in the middle.

The sample holds one count of this clonotype. This sequence joins TRBV24-1 and TRBJ2-3; 10 nucleotides align to TRBD2. CDR1 is KGHDR and CDR2 is SFDVKD in the germline V gene. The CDR3 loop spans 17 amino acids. With 9 bases clipped from V and 3 bases from J, the junction kept 14 bases outside the gene matches. The CDR3 spells CATGHRLASGSTDTQYF. CDR3 in DNA: TGTGCCACCGGGCATCGGCTGGCTAGCGGGAGTACAGATACGCAGTATTTT.

This clonotype was seen at least ten times. J is TRBJ2-7 and V is TRBV29-1; the D is unclear. Trimming took off 7 bases at V and 2 bases at J, with 12 bases between the two ends. CDR1 is SQVTM, CDR2 ANQGSEA, per germline. The CDR3 is 12 residues long. This CDR3 reads CSAATDAYEQYF. DNA for the CDR3: TGCAGCGCCGCGACGGACGCCTACGAGCAGTACTTC.